This TCR beta chain was identified in a study of vaccination and CD4 T cells after COVID-19. Study overall: The convalescents included six males and four females, and among them two were Hispanic while seven were Caucasian. Stimulation of cells relied on overlapping spike peptides derived from SARS-CoV-2, HCoV-NL63, HCoV-OC43 and HCoV-229E.

The CDR3 has 14 amino acids. Germline V gene lookup returns CDR1 MRHNA and CDR2 SNTAGT. Trimming stripped 6 bases from V and 2 bases from J, with 12 bases between. An Oncomine TCR Beta short-read assay was used to sequence the DNA from cultured CD4+ T cells. TCRdb re-analysed the PCR reads in MiXCR, keeping a single row per CDR3 protein. The sample records over 9,000 distinct CDR3 sequences, approximately 60% being singletons. Noted treatment: approximately 9-day PBMC culture with coronavirus spike peptide pools or control peptides (ViraFEST assay). ViraFEST relied on peptide pools to expand antigen-specific T cells; the TCRs were sequenced afterward. After being plated at around 2 million per well, PBMCs were cultured with roughly 9.3 IU/ml IL-2 and approximately 9.2 ug/ml peptide pools. Comment on this clonotype: Its antigen remains unknown.

The input for sequencing was cultured CD4+ T cells from blood, taken after SARS-CoV-2 vaccination. The source of this sequence is a human donor with COVID-19. V usage is TRBV6-4 and J usage is TRBJ2-3, with D perhaps assigned TRBD1 or TRBD2 (5 bases each). The CDR3 region is CASSLGDLTDTQYF. In nucleotides, the CDR3 is TGTGCCAGCAGCCTGGGGGATCTCACAGATACGCAGTATTTT.